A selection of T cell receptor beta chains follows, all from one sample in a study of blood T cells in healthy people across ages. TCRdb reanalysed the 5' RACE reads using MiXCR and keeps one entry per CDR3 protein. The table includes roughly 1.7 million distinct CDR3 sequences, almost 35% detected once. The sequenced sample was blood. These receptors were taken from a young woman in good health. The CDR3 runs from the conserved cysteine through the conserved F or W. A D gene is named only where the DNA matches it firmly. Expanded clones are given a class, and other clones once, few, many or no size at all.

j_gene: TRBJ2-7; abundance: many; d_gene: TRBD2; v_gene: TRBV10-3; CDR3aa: CAMGLAASYEQYF; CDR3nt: TGTGCCATGGGACTAGCGGCTAGCTACGAGCAGTACTTC
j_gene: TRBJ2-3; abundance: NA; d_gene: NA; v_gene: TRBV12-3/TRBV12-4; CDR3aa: CASSLEGRGGADTQYF; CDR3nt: TGTGCCAGCAGTTTAGAGGGGAGGGGGGGCGCAGATACGCAGTATTTT
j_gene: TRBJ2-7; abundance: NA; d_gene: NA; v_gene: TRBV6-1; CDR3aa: CASSASGTSAYGQYF; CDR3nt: TGTGCCAGCAGTGCCTCCGGGACATCAGCCTACGGGCAGTACTTC
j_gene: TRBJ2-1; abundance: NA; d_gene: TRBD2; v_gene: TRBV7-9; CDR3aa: CASSLALLAGSVLNEQFF; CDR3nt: TGTGCCAGCAGCTTAGCGCTCCTAGCGGGAAGTGTCCTGAATGAGCAGTTCTTC
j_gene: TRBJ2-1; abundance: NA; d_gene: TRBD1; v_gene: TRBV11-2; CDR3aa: CASSLLDRGPVGEQFF; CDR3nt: TGTGCCAGCAGCCTCCTTGACAGGGGGCCGGTGGGTGAGCAGTTCTTC
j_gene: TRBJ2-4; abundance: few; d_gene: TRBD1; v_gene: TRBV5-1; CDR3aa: CASSPRDRRAKNIQYF; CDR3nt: TGCGCCAGCAGCCCGCGGGACAGGCGGGCCAAAAACATTCAGTACTTC
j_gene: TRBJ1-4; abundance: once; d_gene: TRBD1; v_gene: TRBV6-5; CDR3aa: CASSSRTGRQKLFF; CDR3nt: TGTGCCAGCAGTTCCCGGACAGGGAGGCAGAAACTGTTTTTT
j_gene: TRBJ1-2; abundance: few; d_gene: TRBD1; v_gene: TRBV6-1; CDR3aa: CASSETRTGSGYGYTF; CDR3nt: TGTGCCAGCAGTGAAACTCGGACAGGGAGCGGTTATGGCTACACCTTC
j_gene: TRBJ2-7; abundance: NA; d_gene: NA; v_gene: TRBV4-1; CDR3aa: CASSQKEFYEQYF; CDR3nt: TGCGCCAGCAGCCAAAAAGAGTTCTACGAGCAGTACTTC
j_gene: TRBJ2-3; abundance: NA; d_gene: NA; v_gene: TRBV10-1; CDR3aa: CASSDAGPSTDTQYF; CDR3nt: TGCGCCAGCAGTGACGCGGGACCTAGCACAGATACGCAGTATTTT
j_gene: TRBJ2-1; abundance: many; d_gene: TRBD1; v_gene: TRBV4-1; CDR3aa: CASSEGTGVDNEQFF; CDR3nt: TGCGCCAGCAGTGAAGGGACAGGCGTCGACAATGAGCAGTTCTTC
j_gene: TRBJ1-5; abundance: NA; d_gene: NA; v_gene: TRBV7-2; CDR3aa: CASIPSGGGGQPQHF; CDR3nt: TGTGCCAGCATCCCGTCCGGGGGAGGGGGTCAGCCCCAGCATTTT
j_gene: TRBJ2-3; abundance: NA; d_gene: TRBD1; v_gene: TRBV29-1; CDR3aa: CSVDGTGTGRPSTDTQYF; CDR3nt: TGCAGCGTTGACGGTACCGGGACAGGGAGGCCTAGCACAGATACGCAGTATTTT
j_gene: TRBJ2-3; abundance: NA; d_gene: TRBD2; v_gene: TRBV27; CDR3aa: CASTALPTSGGGDTQYF; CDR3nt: TGTGCCAGCACCGCACTCCCAACTAGCGGGGGGGGAGATACGCAGTATTTT
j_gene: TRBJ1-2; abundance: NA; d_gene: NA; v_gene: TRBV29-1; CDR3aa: CSGGDGYYAYTF; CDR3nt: TGCAGCGGAGGGGACGGCTACTATGCCTACACCTTC
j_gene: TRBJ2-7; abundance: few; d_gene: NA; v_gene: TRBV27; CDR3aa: CASSFSTGGVTYEQYF; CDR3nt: TGTGCCAGCAGTTTTTCGACAGGAGGGGTGACCTACGAGCAGTACTTC
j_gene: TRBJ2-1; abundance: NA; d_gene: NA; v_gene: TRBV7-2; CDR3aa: CASSLRFRRDAGNEQFF; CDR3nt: TGTGCCAGCAGCTTAAGGTTTCGACGGGATGCAGGCAATGAGCAGTTCTTC
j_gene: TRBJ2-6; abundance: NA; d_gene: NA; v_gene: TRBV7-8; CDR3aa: CASSSPRGPGANVLTF; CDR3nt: TGTGCCAGCAGCTCACCCCGGGGTCCCGGGGCCAACGTCCTGACTTTC
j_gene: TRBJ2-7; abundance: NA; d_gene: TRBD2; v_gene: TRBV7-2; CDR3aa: CASSPSGGGANEQYF; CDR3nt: TGTGCCAGCAGTCCCTCGGGCGGGGGGGCTAATGAGCAGTACTTC
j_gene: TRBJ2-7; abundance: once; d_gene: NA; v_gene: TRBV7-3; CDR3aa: CASSIRDTGAEQYF; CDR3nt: TGTGCCAGCAGTATTAGGGACACGGGGGCCGAGCAGTACTTC
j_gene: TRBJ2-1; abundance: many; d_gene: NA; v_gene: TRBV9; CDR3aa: CASSADRLGQIRTRSYNEQFF; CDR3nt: TGTGCCAGCAGCGCAGATAGATTGGGGCAGATCAGGACCCGCTCCTACAATGAGCAGTTCTTC
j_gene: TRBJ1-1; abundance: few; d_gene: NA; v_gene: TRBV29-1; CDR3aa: CSVEGGYGGTEAFF; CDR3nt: TGCAGCGTTGAAGGGGGGTATGGGGGCACTGAAGCTTTCTTT
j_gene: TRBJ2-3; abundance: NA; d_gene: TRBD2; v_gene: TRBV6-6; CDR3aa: CACSYYSGRAGDTQYF; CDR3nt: TGTGCCTGCAGTTATTATAGCGGGAGGGCCGGGGATACGCAGTATTTT
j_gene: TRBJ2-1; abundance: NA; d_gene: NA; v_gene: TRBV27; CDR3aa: CASSFGTRGSNEQFF; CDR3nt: TGTGCCAGCAGTTTCGGCACCCGAGGGTCCAATGAGCAGTTCTTC
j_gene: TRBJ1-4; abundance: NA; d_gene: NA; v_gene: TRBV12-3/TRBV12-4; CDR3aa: CASSLGAQGKHEKLFF; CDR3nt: TGTGCCAGCAGTTTAGGGGCACAGGGCAAACATGAAAAACTGTTTTTT
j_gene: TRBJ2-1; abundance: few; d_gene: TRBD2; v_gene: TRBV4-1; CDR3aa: CAGSQIGGAYNEQFF; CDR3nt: TGCGCCGGCAGCCAAATCGGGGGGGCCTACAATGAGCAGTTCTTC
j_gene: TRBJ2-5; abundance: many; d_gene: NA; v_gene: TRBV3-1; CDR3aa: CASSQGVETQYF; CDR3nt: TGCGCCAGCAGCCAAGGGGTAGAGACCCAGTACTTC
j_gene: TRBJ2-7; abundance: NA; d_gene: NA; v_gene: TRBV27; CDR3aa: CASSSRLFGSYEQYF; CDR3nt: TGTGCCAGCAGTTCTCGGCTCTTCGGGTCCTACGAGCAGTACTTC
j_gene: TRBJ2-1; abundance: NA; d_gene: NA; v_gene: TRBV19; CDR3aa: CASSHGASRQFF; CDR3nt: TGTGCCAGTAGCCACGGGGCATCTCGACAGTTCTTC
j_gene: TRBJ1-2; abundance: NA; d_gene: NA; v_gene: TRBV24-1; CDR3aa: CATSEGRNYGYTF; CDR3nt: TGTGCCACCAGTGAGGGCAGAAACTATGGCTACACCTTC
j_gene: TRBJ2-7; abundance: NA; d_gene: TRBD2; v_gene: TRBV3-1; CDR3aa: CASSQDFGTSGSYEQYF; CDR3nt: TGTGCCAGCAGCCAAGATTTCGGGACTAGCGGCTCCTACGAGCAGTACTTC
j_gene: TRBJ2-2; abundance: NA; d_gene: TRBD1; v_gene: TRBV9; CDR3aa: CASSVGTVQGTGELFF; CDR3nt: TGTGCCAGCAGCGTCGGGACAGTTCAGGGCACCGGGGAGCTGTTTTTT
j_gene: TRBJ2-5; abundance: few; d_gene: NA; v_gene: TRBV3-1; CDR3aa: CASSQLGPQETQYF; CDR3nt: TGTGCCAGCAGCCAACTTGGCCCGCAAGAGACCCAGTACTTC
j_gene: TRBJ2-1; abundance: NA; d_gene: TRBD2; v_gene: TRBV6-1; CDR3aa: CASSEWSSQISAGEQFF; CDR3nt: TGTGCCAGCAGTGAATGGTCTAGCCAAATATCAGCGGGGGAGCAGTTCTTC
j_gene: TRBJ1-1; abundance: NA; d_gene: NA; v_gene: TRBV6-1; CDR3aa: CASRDDGTVNTEAFF; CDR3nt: TGTGCCAGCAGGGATGACGGGACGGTGAACACTGAAGCTTTCTTT
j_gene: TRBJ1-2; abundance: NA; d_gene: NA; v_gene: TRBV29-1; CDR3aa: CSVDDISGYTF; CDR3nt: TGCAGCGTGGATGACATTTCCGGCTACACCTTC
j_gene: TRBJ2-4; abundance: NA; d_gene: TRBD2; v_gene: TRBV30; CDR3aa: CAWESGRAAKNIQYF; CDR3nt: TGTGCCTGGGAGAGCGGGAGGGCCGCCAAAAACATTCAGTACTTC
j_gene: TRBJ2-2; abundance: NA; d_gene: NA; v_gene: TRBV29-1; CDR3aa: CSVLTRLNTGELFF; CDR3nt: TGCAGCGTGCTGACACGGCTGAACACCGGGGAGCTGTTTTTT
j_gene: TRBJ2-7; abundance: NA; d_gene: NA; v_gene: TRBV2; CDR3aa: CASRVQSSYEQYF; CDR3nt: TGTGCCAGCAGGGTACAGAGCTCCTACGAGCAGTACTTC
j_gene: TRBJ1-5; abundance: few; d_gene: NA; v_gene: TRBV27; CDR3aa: CASSFYRVSHQPQHF; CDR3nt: TGTGCCAGCAGTTTCTACAGAGTTAGCCATCAGCCCCAGCATTTT
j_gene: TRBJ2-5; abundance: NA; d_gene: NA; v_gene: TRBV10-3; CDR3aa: CASSQQGFQTQYF; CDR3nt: TGTGCCAGCAGTCAACAGGGTTTTCAGACCCAGTACTTC
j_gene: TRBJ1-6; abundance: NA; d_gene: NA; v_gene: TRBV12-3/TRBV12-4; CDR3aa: CASREGTTYNSPLHF; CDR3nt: TGTGCCAGCAGGGAAGGGACAACTTATAATTCACCCCTCCACTTT
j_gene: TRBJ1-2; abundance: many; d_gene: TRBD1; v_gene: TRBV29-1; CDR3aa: CSVARDRVGYGYTF; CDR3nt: TGCAGCGTTGCCCGGGACAGGGTAGGGTATGGCTACACCTTC
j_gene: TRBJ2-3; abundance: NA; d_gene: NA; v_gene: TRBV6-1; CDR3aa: CASSELEVDGSTDTQYF; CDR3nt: TGTGCCAGCAGTGAGTTGGAGGTGGACGGGTCCACAGATACGCAGTATTTT
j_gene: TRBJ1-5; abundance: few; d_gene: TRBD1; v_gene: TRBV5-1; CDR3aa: CASSLGDSYQPQHF; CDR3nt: TGCGCCAGCAGCTTGGGGGACAGTTATCAGCCCCAGCATTTT
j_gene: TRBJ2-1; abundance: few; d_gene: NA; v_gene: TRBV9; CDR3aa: CASSVGGTAGIGNNEQFF; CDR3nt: TGTGCCAGCAGCGTAGGTGGCACGGCGGGGATCGGTAACAATGAGCAGTTCTTC
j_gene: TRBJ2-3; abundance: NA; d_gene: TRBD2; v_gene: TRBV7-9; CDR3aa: CASSLRLYPSGAPGTQYF; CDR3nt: TGTGCCAGCAGTCTTCGACTTTACCCTAGCGGGGCACCAGGTACGCAGTATTTT
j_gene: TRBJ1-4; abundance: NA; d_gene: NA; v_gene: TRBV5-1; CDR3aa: CASSLGIGARSLFF; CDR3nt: TGCGCCAGCAGCTTGGGAATTGGGGCACGGTCTCTGTTTTTT
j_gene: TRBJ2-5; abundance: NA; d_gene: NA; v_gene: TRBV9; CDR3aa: CASSVGGGSREETQYF; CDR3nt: TGTGCCAGCAGCGTAGGGGGGGGCTCTAGAGAAGAGACCCAGTACTTC
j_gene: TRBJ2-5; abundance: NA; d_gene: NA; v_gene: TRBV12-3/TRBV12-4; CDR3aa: CASSLQTSNEQYF; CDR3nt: TGTGCCAGCAGTTTGCAGACTTCCAATGAGCAGTACTTC